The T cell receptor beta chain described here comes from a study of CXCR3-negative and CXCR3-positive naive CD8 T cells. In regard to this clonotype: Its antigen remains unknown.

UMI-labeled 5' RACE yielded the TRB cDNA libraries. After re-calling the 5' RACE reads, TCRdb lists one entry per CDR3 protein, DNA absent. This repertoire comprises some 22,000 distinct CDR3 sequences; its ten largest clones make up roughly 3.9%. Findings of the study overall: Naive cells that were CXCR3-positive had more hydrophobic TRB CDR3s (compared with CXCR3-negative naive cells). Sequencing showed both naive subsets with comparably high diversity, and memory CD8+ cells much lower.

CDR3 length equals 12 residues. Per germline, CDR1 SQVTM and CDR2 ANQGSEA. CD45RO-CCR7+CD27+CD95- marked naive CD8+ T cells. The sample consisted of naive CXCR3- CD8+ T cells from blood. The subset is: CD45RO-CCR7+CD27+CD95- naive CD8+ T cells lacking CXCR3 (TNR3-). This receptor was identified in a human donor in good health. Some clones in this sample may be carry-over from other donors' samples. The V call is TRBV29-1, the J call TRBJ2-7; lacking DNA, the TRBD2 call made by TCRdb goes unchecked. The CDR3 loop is CSAGAAGLEQYF.